This T cell receptor (beta chain) was documented in a study of T cells after yellow fever vaccination. Across the whole study: When fractions had low cell numbers, they were prepared with SMART-Seq v4 Ultra Low Input.

Germline loops: CDR1 MDHEN, CDR2 SYDVKM. The germline V and J ends were trimmed by 4 bases and 5 bases, with 14 bases remaining between them. The CDR3 totals 14 residues. The 5'RACE template-switching step produced TCR cDNA and added a universal primer site and UMIs. TCRdb re-analysed the 5' RACE reads in MiXCR, keeping a single row per CDR3 protein. In the table there are about 320,000 distinct CDR3 sequences, roughly 10% of which are singletons. Regarding this clonotype: The antigen is unknown.

Study-level points and caveats: At about 97% for CD4 and 88% for CD8, most primary-vaccination clones showed up again after the booster.

The genes are TRBV28 and TRBJ2-5; D ambiguous. The specimen was CD4+ T cells sorted from PBMCs, collected 45 days after the yellow fever booster vaccination. This receptor was identified in a man aged 18 to 29 who received the YFV17D yellow fever vaccine. The CDR3 DNA follows: TGTGCCAGCAGTTGGACGGTCACCGGGGAGACCCAGTACTTC. This codes for CASSWTVTGETQYF.